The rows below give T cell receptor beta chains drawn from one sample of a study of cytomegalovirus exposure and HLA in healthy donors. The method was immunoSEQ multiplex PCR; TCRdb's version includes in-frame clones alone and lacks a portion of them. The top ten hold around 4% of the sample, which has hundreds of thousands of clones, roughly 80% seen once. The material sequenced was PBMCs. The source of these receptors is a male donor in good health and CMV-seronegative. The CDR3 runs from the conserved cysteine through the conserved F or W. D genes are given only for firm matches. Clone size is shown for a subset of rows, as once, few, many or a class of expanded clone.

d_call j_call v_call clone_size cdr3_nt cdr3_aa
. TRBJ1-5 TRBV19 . TGTGCCAGTAGTATTGGACAGTTGGGGGGCAATCAGCCCCAGCATTTT CASSIGQLGGNQPQHF
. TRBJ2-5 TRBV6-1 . TGTGCCAGCAAGGAAGGGGAACCTATTCAAGAGACCCAGTACTTC CASKEGEPIQETQYF
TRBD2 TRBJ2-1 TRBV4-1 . TGCGCCAGCAGCCACGTAGCGGGAACCTACAATGAGCAGTTCTTC CASSHVAGTYNEQFF
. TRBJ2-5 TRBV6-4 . TGTGCCAGCTCTCCCGGGCCAGGCGGGGAGACCCAGTACTTC CASSPGPGGETQYF
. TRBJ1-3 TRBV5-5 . TGTGCCAGCAGTTTGACCACAGGGTTTGCTGGAAACACCATATATTTT CASSLTTGFAGNTIYF
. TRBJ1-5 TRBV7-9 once TGTTCCAGCAGCCCTGGACAGAGCAATCAGCCCCAGCATTTT CSSSPGQSNQPQHF
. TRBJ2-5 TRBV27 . TGTGCCAGCAGTTTCCGGGACAACCAAGAGACCCAGTACTTC CASSFRDNQETQYF
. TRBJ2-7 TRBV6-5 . TGTGCCAGCAGTCCTGGGACGGGACTTTCCTACGAGCAGTACTTC CASSPGTGLSYEQYF
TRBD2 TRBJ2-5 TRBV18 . TGTGCCAGCTCACCGGGACTAGCGGAGACCCAGTACTTC CASSPGLAETQYF
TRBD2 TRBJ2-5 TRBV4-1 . TGCGCCAGCAGCACTAGCGGGAGAGGAGAGACCCAGTACTTC CASSTSGRGETQYF
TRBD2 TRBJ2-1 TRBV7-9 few TGTGCCAGCAGCAAGAAGAAACTAGCGGGAGGTTCCTATGAGCAGTTCTTC CASSKKKLAGGSYEQFF
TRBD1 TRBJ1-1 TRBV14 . TGTGCCAGCAGCCAGACCCCCGGGACCAGCCGACAGGGGGCCCGAACTGAAGCTTTCTTT CASSQTPGTSRQGARTEAFF
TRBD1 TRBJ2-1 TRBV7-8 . TGTGCCAGCAGCTTCGGGACAGGGTACAATGAGCAGTTCTTC CASSFGTGYNEQFF
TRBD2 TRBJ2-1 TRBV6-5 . TGTGCCACCAAGGGACTAGTGAGTTACAATGAGCAGTTCTTC CATKGLVSYNEQFF
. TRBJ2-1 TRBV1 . TGCACCAGCAGCCAACCCGTCCCGGGACTAGCGGGAGGGTCCCCCGGTGAGCAGTTCTTC CTSSQPVPGLAGGSPGEQFF
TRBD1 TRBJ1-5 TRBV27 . TGTGCCAGCAGTCGGGACAGGGGAACTGGTCAGCCCCAGCATTTT CASSRDRGTGQPQHF
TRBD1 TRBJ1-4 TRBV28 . TGTGCCAGCAGTTTAGTTGGCGGGACAGGGGGACAAAAACTGTTTTTT CASSLVGGTGGQKLFF
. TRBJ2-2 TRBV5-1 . TGCGCCAGCAGCTTGGCATCCAGGGGGGACACCGGGGAGCTGTTTTTT CASSLASRGDTGELFF
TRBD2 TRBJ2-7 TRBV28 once TGTGCCAGCAGTTTTTTTCTAGTAGGGCTAGCGGGAGGACTTTACGAGCAGTACTTC CASSFFLVGLAGGLYEQYF
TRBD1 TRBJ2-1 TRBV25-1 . TGTGCCAGCAGTCGAGCTCCCGGGACAGGGGTCGGGGGGGAGCAGTTCTTC CASSRAPGTGVGGEQFF
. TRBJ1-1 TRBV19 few TGTGCCACAGGGATAATGAACACTGAAGCTTTCTTT CATGIMNTEAFF
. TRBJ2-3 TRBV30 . TGTGCCTGGAGGCAGGATGAAGATACGCAGTATTTT CAWRQDEDTQYF
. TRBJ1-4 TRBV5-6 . TGTGCCAGCAGCTTGGAATCTGGGGGCAAAGGCGAAAAACTGTTTTTT CASSLESGGKGEKLFF
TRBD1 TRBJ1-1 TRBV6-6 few TGTGCCAGCAGTAAAGGGACAGCTAGCTTGAACACTGAAGCTTTCTTT CASSKGTASLNTEAFF
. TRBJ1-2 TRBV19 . TGTGCCAGTAAACCGGCCCAGGCGTACTCTGGCTACACCTTC CASKPAQAYSGYTF
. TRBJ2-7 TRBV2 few TGTGCCAGCAGTGGCGGCTTCTCCTACGAGCAGTACTTC CASSGGFSYEQYF
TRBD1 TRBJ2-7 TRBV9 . TGTGCCAGCAGCGTAGGGACAGGGGACTACGAGCAGTACTTC CASSVGTGDYEQYF
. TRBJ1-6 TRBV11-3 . TGTGCCAGCAGCCGTGAGGGTGGTTCACCCCTCCACTTT CASSREGGSPLHF
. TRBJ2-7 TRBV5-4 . TGTGCCAGCAGCTTCGAACTATCCTCCTACGAGCAGTACTTC CASSFELSSYEQYF
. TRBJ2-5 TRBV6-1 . TGTGCCAGCACTGATCGAGGGCGGGGCCAAGAGACCCAGTACTTC CASTDRGRGQETQYF
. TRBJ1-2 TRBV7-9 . TGTGCCAGCAGCCTTAGACAGGTCCATGGCTACACCTTC CASSLRQVHGYTF
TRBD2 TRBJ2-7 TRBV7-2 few TGTGCCAGCATAGAGAGCGGGGTTGACTACGAGCAGTACTTC CASIESGVDYEQYF
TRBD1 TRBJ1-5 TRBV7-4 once TGTGCCAGCAGCTTTCCGGACAGGGGCAATCAGCCCCAGCATTTT CASSFPDRGNQPQHF
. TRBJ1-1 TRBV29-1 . TGCAGCGTCGCCCGACGGGGTGGGACTGAAGCTTTCTTT CSVARRGGTEAFF
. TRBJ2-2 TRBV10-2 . TGCGCCAGCACCCGAAGCGCCGGGGAGCTGTTTTTT CASTRSAGELFF
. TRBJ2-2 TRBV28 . TGTGCCAGCAAAGCCTTAACACAGAGGGACACCGGGGAGCTGTTTTTT CASKALTQRDTGELFF
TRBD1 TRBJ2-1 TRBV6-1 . TGTGCCAGCAGTGCCCGGGACAGCGGAACCAATGAGCAGTTCTTC CASSARDSGTNEQFF
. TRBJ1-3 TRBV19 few TGTGCCAGTAGTAAAACGGGACTCCGGCTGGGAAACACCATATATTTT CASSKTGLRLGNTIYF
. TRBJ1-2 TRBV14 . TGTGCCAGCAGTGCTTTGGGGGGTGGCTACACCTTC CASSALGGGYTF
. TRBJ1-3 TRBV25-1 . TGTGCCAGCAGGGACAGCGTCTCTGGAAACACCATATATTTT CASRDSVSGNTIYF
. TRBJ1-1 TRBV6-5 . TGTGCCAGCAGTTACGCCAGGGGAATGAACACTGAAGCTTTCTTT CASSYARGMNTEAFF
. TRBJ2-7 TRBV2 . TGTGCCAGCATTTCCCGGGACAACTCCTACGAGCAGTACTTC CASISRDNSYEQYF
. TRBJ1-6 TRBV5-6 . TGTGCCAGCAGCTTGGGGCCTGATTCACCCCTCCACTTT CASSLGPDSPLHF
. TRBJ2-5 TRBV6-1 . TGTGCCAGCAGTAGACAACCCCAAGAGACCCAGTACTTC CASSRQPQETQYF
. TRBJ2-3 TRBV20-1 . TGCAGTGCTCCCGTGGGGACACCGCAGTATTTT CSAPVGTPQYF
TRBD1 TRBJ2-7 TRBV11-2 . TGTGCCAGCAGCTTAGGAGGGACAGGGGTCCACGAGCAGTACTTC CASSLGGTGVHEQYF
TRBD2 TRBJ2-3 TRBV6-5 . TGTGCCAGCAGCCGGGAGGGACTGCATACGCAGTATTTT CASSREGLHTQYF
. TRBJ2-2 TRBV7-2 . TGTGCCAGCAGCTTTGCCAGAACGGGGGCCGGGGAGCTGTTTTTT CASSFARTGAGELFF
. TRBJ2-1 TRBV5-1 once TGCGCCAGCAGCTCCGGCGGAGAGTACAATGAGCAGTTCTTC CASSSGGEYNEQFF
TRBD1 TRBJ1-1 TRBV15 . TGTGCCACCAGCAGGGGACAGGCGAACACTGAAGCTTTCTTT CATSRGQANTEAFF
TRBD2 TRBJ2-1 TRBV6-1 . TGTGCCAGCAGTGAAATGGTAGCGGGGGCCTACAATGAGCAGTTCTTC CASSEMVAGAYNEQFF
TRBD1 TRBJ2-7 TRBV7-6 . TGTGCCAGCAGCCCCCAACAGGGGGCCTACGAGCAGTACTTC CASSPQQGAYEQYF